The following is a T cell receptor beta chain sequence with its context. The antigen it recognizes is unknown. No qualities accompany the bases; no much larger clone lies one base away. The library was produced with the immunoSEQ multiplex PCR assay. The multiplex PCR relied on a mix of 60 forward primers for TCR Vbeta segments and 13 reverse primers for TCR Jbeta segments. The CDR3 region of rearranged TCR beta genes was amplified from genomic DNA by a multiplex PCR assay. The Illumina HiSeq System was used to sequence the amplified TCR beta libraries as 87-base-pair reads. Turning to the authors' computational methods: A later analysis tallied around 87 million unique TCR beta chains across the 600 to 700 repertoires, and approximately 12 million of those chains were shared by two or more donors. To remove PCR and sequencing errors, raw reads were error-corrected and collapsed into unique sequences using a nearest-neighbor algorithm that merged closely related sequences. V, D and J gene segments were assigned by aligning CDR3 sequences to IMGT reference sequences. For a sequence to be retained, at least a six-nucleotide match to both a V gene segment and a J gene segment was required. Rearrangements were called productive when the CDR3 lacked stop codons and stayed in frame with V and J; all others were non-productive. Following IMGT convention, CDR3 was defined as the stretch from the second conserved V-encoded cysteine to the conserved J-encoded phenylalanine. The earlier analysis of around 640 of the donors excluded sequences that lacked an unambiguous match to a single V gene segment. In an earlier analysis of approximately 560 of the donors, a V segment was called functional when productive rearrangements were above 56.7%, and segregating when the standard deviation between donors exceeded 5%. To diagnose cytomegalovirus status from the catalog of TCR beta chain sequences, a statistical classification framework was built. V and J gene assignment, in a later analysis, came from comparing TCR nucleotide sequences with IMGT/GENE-DB human TR gene sequences. A later analysis assigned CDR3 sequences and most-parsimonious VDJ recombination scenarios with the TCRdist pipeline. In a later analysis, every TCR beta chain was defined by the combination of its CDR3 amino acid sequence and its V-gene family, and reads without a unique V-gene family were dropped. A later analysis removed nearly 600 highly shared, low-generation-probability nucleotide sequences to deal with suspected cross-contamination and a sequencing artifact. In a later analysis, a clonal expansion index for each public chain was calculated from normalized within-repertoire ranks of inferred template counts. Generation probabilities in a later analysis came from a VDJ recombination model fitted to out-of-frame rearrangements, and those results were checked against IGoR. In a later analysis, hypergeometric tests were used to score TCR-TCR, TCR-HLA and TCR-CMV co-occurrence, with a repertoire-size bias correction applied to TCR pairs. To estimate false discovery rates, a later analysis permuted the HLA or CMV assignments 20 times. In a later analysis, co-occurring TCRs were grouped with DBSCAN, and TCRdist sequence similarity was added when clustering was performed within HLA-allele-positive subsets. Co-occurrence clustering excluded repertoires with fewer than 30,000 or more than 120,000 public chains, plus five with anomalous nucleotide sharing. Drawn from immuneACCESS, this table holds only the in-frame rearrangements with V and J called that TCRdb kept. Clones are partly lost; checked studies trace under half to an unresolved V gene and leave the rest unexplained. V, J and clone size are those of that table, while D and trimming were read from the DNA. This sample comprises 95,000 to 110,000 clones, roughly a tenth of them detected only once. The leading ten clones occupy 5% to 6.5% of the sample.

In total, over 600 healthy bone marrow donors made up the cohort. Cohort members were all nominally healthy when sampled, although unrecorded immune exposures were likely present. The donor was CMV seropositive and belonged to the group of 250 to 300 seropositive cohort members. A peripheral blood sample was collected from each donor, and TCR beta sequencing was performed on peripheral blood mononuclear cells. The Qiagen DNeasy Blood Extraction Kit was used to extract genomic DNA from the blood cell samples. V trim: 5 bases; J trim: 7 bases; unmatched bases: 10. There are 16 amino acids in the CDR3, from cysteine to phenylalanine inclusive. Only the CDR3 portion is preserved as DNA: 48 bases, with reading frame beginning at the first base. Based on the germline V gene, the CDR1 and CDR2 sequences are SGHTA and FQGNSA. This specimen comes from a study of cytomegalovirus exposure and HLA in healthy donors (dated 2017 in TCRdb). In terms of the full investigation: According to an earlier analysis of 587 of the donors, about 180 million T cells yielded some 120 million unique TCR beta sequences and roughly 280 Gb of sequence data. Every discovery cohort repertoire had been produced on one sequencing platform. Typing coverage differed by locus: A, B, C, DRB1 and DQB1 were typed in about 629-630 donors, DQA1 in 500 to 550, DPA1 in around 600, and DPB1 in roughly 470. Class I and class II HLA loci were covered by the typing at four-digit resolution. Among some 410 genotyped donors of the cohort, an average of 235,054 unique TCR beta nucleotide sequences were sequenced per donor, around 20% of them non-productive. To decide whether each TCR beta V gene segment behaved as functional or pseudogenic, an earlier analysis of fewer than 750 of the donors relied on high-throughput TCR beta sequencing. An early release covering roughly 580 HLA-typed donors comprised about 310 gigabases of sequencing data and tens of millions of unique TCR sequences. In a later genetic analysis, genome-wide SNP genotypes for about three fifths of the roughly 670 donors were used, and that subset was treated as a discovery cohort. In the later analysis, no new phenotypic data were used to find candidate immune exposures; instead, reliance was placed on TCR beta sequences and their occurrence across donors. The study was designed to test whether signatures of past pathogen exposure could be identified by cataloging public T cell receptors. Four or five DR-DQ haplotypes were handled as single units for association and clustering because linkage in the cohort was strong. Besides the first cohort of roughly 700 subjects, a separate validation cohort made up of 120 or so different subjects was used. Of the roughly 400 genotyped donors, approximately 82% fell in the genetic ancestry cluster associated with self-reported Caucasian donors. A later analysis re-examined previously published TCR beta repertoires from 600 to 700 donors and added high-resolution HLA genotyping to investigate patterns of TCR occurrence. Alongside the repertoire data, information on donor age, sex, ethnicity and CMV serostatus was compiled. To predict cytomegalovirus infection status, the study brought together high-throughput TCR immunosequencing, statistical association of individual TCRs with disease status, and machine learning. Using immunosequencing, the study profiled T cell repertoires from around 680 subjects and related those repertoires to cytomegalovirus serostatus. Results and caveats for the whole study, not just this receptor: Because HLA typing was unavailable for some donors at each locus, only the typed subset was used in association tests. A further reported finding was that TCR beta sequences accurately predicted the HLA-A and HLA-B alleles for most subjects in the first cohort. The authors suggested that the approach could potentially be generalized to other disease states and immunological phenotypes. The earlier analysis of 587 of the donors excluded 15 to 20 rarely observed V segments, including chromosome 9 orphons, because counts were too low. In a later analysis, several top co-occurrence clusters were reported to appear linked to parvovirus B19, influenza, CMV and Epstein-Barr virus. In a later analysis, TCR association rates were found to vary across HLA loci, with the most associated TCRs seen for DRB1 alleles and the fewest for HLA-C alleles. In this cohort, only TCR beta chains were sequenced, and detectable features were limited by the absence of alpha or paired-chain data. Presence/absence analyses assumed roughly uniform sequencing depth across donors, an assumption that may not hold. An association between a missense DCLRE1C variant and V-gene and J-gene trimming of TCR beta chains was found in a later genetic analysis and replicated in an independent cohort. Correlated functional status among segregating V segments might be attributable to linkage disequilibrium, but an unknown experimental factor could not be ruled out. An earlier analysis of 587 of the donors showed that most TCR beta V segments appeared in productive rearrangements either about 90% or about 30% of the time, which broadly matched IMGT annotations. Compared with the roughly 710-donor mean, donors in an Asian-associated ancestry cluster had fewer N-insertions in productive TCRs, according to a later genetic analysis. The only immune exposure information available for the cohort was CMV serostatus. The study listed 150 to 200 TCR beta chains as associated with cytomegalovirus. In vitro tests confirmed that three of the cytomegalovirus-associated TCR beta chains recognize cytomegalovirus antigens. Assigning TCR associations to individual alleles was difficult when HLA alleles, especially DR and DQ, strongly co-occurred. Some IMGT-functional V segments, including TRBV6-2 and TRBV6-3, could not be distinguished by the 87-base-pair reads and were therefore excluded. In a later analysis, HLA-associated TCR beta chains were found to be more clonally expanded and to have lower generation probabilities than equally common non-associated chains. The classifier was reported to diagnose cytomegalovirus status with high specificity and sensitivity in both the original cohort and the validation cohort. In a later analysis, most CMV-associated TCR beta chains were found to appear HLA-restricted, with HLA associations seemingly driven largely by CMV exposure. In a later analysis, over 15,000 TCR beta sequences were associated with specific HLA alleles at a false discovery rate of 0.05. Most TCR sequences were seen in very few donors, while some public TCRs were found in many individuals. A group of highly shared sequence variants was considered likely to be a technical artifact of the sequencing pipeline.

This receptor was obtained from a man in his forties or fifties in good health and CMV-seropositive. Sequencing was carried out using PBMCs. The chain employs TRBV7-2 and TRBJ2-1; a stretch of 11 junction bases matches TRBD2. The CDR3 reads CASSVIAGGPRNEQFF. Here is the DNA: TGTGCCAGCAGCGTAATAGCGGGAGGGCCTAGAAATGAGCAGTTCTTC.